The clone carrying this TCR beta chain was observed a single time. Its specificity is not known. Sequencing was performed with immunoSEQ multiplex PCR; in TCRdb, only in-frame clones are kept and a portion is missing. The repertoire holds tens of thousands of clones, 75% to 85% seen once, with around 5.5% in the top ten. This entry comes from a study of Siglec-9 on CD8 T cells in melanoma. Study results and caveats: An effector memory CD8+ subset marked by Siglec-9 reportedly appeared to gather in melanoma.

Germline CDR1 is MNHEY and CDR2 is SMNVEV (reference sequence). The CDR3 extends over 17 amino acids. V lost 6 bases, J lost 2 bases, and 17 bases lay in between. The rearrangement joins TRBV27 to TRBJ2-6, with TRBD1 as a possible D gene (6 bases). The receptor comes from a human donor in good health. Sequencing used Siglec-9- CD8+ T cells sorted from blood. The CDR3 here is CASRFNRDFTGANVLTF. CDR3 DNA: TGTGCCAGCAGATTCAACAGGGATTTCACTGGGGCCAACGTCCTGACTTTC.